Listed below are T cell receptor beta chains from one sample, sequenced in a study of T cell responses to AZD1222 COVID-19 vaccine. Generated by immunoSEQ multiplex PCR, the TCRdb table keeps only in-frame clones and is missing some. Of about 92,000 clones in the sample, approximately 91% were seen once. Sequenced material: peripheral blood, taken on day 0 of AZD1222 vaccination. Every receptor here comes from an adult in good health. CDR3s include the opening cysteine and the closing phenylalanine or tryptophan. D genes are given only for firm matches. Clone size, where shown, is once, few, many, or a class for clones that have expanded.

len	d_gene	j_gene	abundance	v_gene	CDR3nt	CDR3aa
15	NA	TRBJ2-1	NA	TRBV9	TGTGCCAGCAGCGTTCTGGAAACCATAGCCAATGAGCAGTTCTTC	CASSVLETIANEQFF
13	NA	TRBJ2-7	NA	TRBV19	TGTGCCAGTAGTATAGGTCCAGTTGGGGAGCAGTACTTC	CASSIGPVGEQYF
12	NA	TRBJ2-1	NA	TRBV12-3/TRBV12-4	TGTGCCAGCAGTCGTAGTTACAATGAGCAGTTCTTC	CASSRSYNEQFF
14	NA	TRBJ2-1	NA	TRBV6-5	TGTGCCAGCAACCGAGGGGAGGAGGGGAATGAGCAGTTCTTC	CASNRGEEGNEQFF
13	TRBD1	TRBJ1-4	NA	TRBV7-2	TGTGCCAGCAGCCGGACAGGGATTGAAAAACTGTTTTTT	CASSRTGIEKLFF
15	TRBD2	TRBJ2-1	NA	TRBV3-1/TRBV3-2	TGTGCCAGCAGCCCAGGACTAGCGGGAGTGGGTGAGCAGTTCTTC	CASSPGLAGVGEQFF
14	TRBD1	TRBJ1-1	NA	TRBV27	TGTGCCAGCAGTTTCGACAGGGTAGGCACTGAAGCTTTCTTT	CASSFDRVGTEAFF
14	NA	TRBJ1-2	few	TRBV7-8	TGTGCCAGCAGCCCCCAGACAGGTTTTGGGGGCTACACCTTC	CASSPQTGFGGYTF
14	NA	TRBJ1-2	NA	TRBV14	TGTGCCAGCAGCCAAGCGGGACTCATCTATGGCTACACCTTC	CASSQAGLIYGYTF
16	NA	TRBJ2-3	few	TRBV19	TGTGCCAGTAGTCCCCGGATGGGGGGTGGGGCAGATACGCAGTATTTT	CASSPRMGGGADTQYF
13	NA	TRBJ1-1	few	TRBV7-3	TGTGCCAGCAGCCCGGACGGGAACACTGAAGCTTTCTTT	CASSPDGNTEAFF
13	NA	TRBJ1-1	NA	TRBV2	TGTGCCAGCAATGGGGTGGTAGAAACTGAAGCTTTCTTT	CASNGVVETEAFF
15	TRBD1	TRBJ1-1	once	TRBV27	TGTGCCAGCAGAGAGGTCGGACAGGGAGGAAGGGGTGATTTCTTT	CASREVGQGGRGDFF
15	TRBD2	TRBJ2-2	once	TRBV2	TGTGCCAGCAGTGGCGGGAGGCTGAACACCGGGGAGCTGTTTTTT	CASSGGRLNTGELFF
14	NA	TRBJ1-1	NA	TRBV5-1	TGCGCCAGCAGCCCGCCTGGCGGGAGCACTGAAGCTTTCTTT	CASSPPGGSTEAFF
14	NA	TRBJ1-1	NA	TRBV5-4	TGTGCCAGCAGCGCGGAGGGCTACAGAGCAGAAGCTTTCTTT	CASSAEGYRAEAFF
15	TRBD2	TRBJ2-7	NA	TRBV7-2	TGTGCCAGCAGCCGGACTAGCGGGAGAATCAACGAGCAGTACTTC	CASSRTSGRINEQYF
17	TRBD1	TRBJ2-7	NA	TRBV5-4	TGTGCCAGCAGTTCGAACTACCGGGACAGGGGACTATACGAGCAGTACTTC	CASSSNYRDRGLYEQYF
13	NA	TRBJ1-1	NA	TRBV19	TGTGCCAGTAGTGGAGGGAGAAACACTGAAGCTTTCTTT	CASSGGRNTEAFF
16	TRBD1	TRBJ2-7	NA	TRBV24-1	TGTGCCACCAGTGGTTCAACGGGACAGAGCTCCTACGAGCAGTACTTC	CATSGSTGQSSYEQYF
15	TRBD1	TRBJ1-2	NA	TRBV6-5	TGTGCCAGCAGCCTCGGGACAGGGGGCGCCTATGGCTACACCTTC	CASSLGTGGAYGYTF
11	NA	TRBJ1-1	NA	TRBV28	TGTGCCAGCAGTTTACCCCTTAAAGCTTTCTTT	CASSLPLKAFF
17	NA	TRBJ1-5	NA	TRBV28	TGTGCCAGCAAGGCGGACACGAGAATTTTTAGCAATCAGCCCCAGCATTTT	CASKADTRIFSNQPQHF
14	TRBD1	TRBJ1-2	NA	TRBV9	TGTGCCAGCAGCGCGCAGGGGGACAGGGCTGGTGACACCTTC	CASSAQGDRAGDTF
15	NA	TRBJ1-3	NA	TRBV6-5	TGTGCCAGCAGTTACTCGAACAGGGTAGGAAACACCATATATTTT	CASSYSNRVGNTIYF
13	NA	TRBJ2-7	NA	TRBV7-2	TGTGCCAGCAGCTTACTCGCACTCTACGAGCAGTACTTC	CASSLLALYEQYF
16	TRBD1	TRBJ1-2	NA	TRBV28	TGTGCCAGCAGCCGTTTATATGGGACAGGGGCCCATGGCTACACCTTC	CASSRLYGTGAHGYTF
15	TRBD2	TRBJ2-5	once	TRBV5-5	TGTGCCAGCAGCTTGGGGGCGGGAGTGGTAGAGACCCAGTACTTC	CASSLGAGVVETQYF
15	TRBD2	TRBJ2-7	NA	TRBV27	TGTGCCAGCAGTTTATTGCGGGAGGGATCCTACGAGCAGTACTTC	CASSLLREGSYEQYF
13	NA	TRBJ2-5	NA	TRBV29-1	TGCAGCGTTGAAGAGGTCTACCAAGAGACCCAGTACTTC	CSVEEVYQETQYF
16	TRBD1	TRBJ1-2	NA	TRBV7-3	TGTGCCAGCAGCCCCCAGCCAGGGGGTTTTAACTATGGCTACACCTTC	CASSPQPGGFNYGYTF
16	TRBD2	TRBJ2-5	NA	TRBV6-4	TGTGCCAGCAGCCCGACTAGCGGGGGGGCCGGAGAGACCCAGTACTTC	CASSPTSGGAGETQYF
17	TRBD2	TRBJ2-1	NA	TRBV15	TGTGCCACCAGCAGACTTCCAACTAGCGGGAGAAGGGGTGAGCAGTTCTTC	CATSRLPTSGRRGEQFF
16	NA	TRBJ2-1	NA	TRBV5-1	TGCGCCAGCAGCTTGGGCGGGCCACGATCCTACAATGAGCAGTTCTTC	CASSLGGPRSYNEQFF
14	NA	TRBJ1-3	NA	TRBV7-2	TGTGCCAGCAGCTTAGTTGGCTCTGGAAACACCATATATTTT	CASSLVGSGNTIYF
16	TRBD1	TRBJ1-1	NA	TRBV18	TGTGCCAGCTCACCACCCGGACAGGTCGGGGGCACTGAAGCTTTCTTT	CASSPPGQVGGTEAFF
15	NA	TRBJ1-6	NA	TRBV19	TGTGCCAGTAGTATAACCCGGGTATATGATTCACCCCTCCACTTT	CASSITRVYDSPLHF
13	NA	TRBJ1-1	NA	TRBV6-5	TGTGCCAGCAGTTACCTGACAGACACTGAAGCTTTCTTT	CASSYLTDTEAFF
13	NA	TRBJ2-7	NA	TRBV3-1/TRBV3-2	TGTGCCAGCAGCCAGTTACGGAGCTACGAGCAGTACTTC	CASSQLRSYEQYF
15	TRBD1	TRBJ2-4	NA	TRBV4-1	TGCGCCAGCAGCCAAGAAGGGACAGGGAAAAACATTCAGTACTTC	CASSQEGTGKNIQYF
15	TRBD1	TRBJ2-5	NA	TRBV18	TGTGCCAGCTCCCCTCCGGGACAGAGACAAGAGACCCAGTACTTC	CASSPPGQRQETQYF
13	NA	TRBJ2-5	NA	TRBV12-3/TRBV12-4	TGTGCCAGCAGTTTTCGGGGGTATGAGACCCAGTACTTC	CASSFRGYETQYF
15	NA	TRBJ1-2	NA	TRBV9	TGTGCCAGCAGCGATTTACAGATACCAAACTATGGCTACACCTTC	CASSDLQIPNYGYTF
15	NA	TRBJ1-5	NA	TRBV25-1	TGTGCCAGCAGCCCCTACAGTGATAGCAATCAGCCCCAGCATTTT	CASSPYSDSNQPQHF
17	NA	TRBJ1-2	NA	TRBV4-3	TGCGCCAGCAGCCAAGATTTGACCGGGACTCCTAACTATGGCTACACCTTC	CASSQDLTGTPNYGYTF
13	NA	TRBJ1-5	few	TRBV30	TGTGCCTGGAGTGGAGATAGCAATCAGCCCCAGCATTTT	CAWSGDSNQPQHF
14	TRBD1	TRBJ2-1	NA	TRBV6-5	TGTGCCAGCAGTCCCGGGACAGCCAAGGGTGAGCAGTTCTTC	CASSPGTAKGEQFF
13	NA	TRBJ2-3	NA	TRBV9	TGTGCCAGCAGCGTAGGCGGCACAGATACGCAGTATTTT	CASSVGGTDTQYF
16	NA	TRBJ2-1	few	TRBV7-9	TGTGCCAGCAGCTTATTAGGGGGGGTCCTCCACAATGAGCAGTTCTTC	CASSLLGGVLHNEQFF
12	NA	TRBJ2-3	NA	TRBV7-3	TGTGCCAGCGGTTCTACGCAGGATACGCAGTATTTT	CASGSTQDTQYF
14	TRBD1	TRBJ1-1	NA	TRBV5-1	TGCGCCAGCAGCTTGGAGGCAGGGGGCCGTGAAGCTTTCTTT	CASSLEAGGREAFF
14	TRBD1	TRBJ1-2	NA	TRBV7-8	TGTGCCAGCAGCCGGGACAGGGCTATCGATGGCTACACCTTC	CASSRDRAIDGYTF